One and the same sample provided the 13 T cell receptor beta chains below, sequenced in a study of blood T cell repertoires in COVID-19. The assay was immunoSEQ multiplex PCR, and TCRdb's table has in-frame clones only and misses some. The sample yields a few hundred thousand clones, 85% seen once. The specimen was peripheral blood. These receptors came from a woman under 30 with acute or convalescent COVID-19.

This sequence joins TRBV9 and TRBJ2-7; the match to TRBD2 covers 9 bases. Per germline, CDR1 SGDLS and CDR2 YYNGEE. The CDR3 runs to 14 residues. The V and J ends lost 3 bases and 0 bases, in that order; junction bases with no gene match: 1. The CDR3 DNA reads as TGTGCCAGCAGCGCTAGCGGGGCCTCCTACGAGCAGTACTTC. As protein: CASSASGASYEQYF.

The genes are TRBV2 and TRBJ2-3, with D perhaps matching TRBD2 (6 bases). There are 17 residues in the CDR3. CDR1 and CDR2 (germline): SNHLY, FYNNEI. V was trimmed by 7 bases and J by 3 bases, leaving 23 bases between them. CDR3 sequence: CASNPPVGGIGTDTQYF. CDR3 sequence (DNA): TGTGCCAGCAATCCCCCAGTGGGGGGAATAGGAACAGATACGCAGTATTTT.

CDR3 nucleotide sequence: TGTGCCAGCAGCCGTGGCGGCAGGGGGCACTATGGCTACACCTTC. Translation: CASSRGGRGHYGYTF. This sequence joins TRBV28 and TRBJ1-2, with 8 bases lining up with TRBD1. The CDR3 runs to 15 residues. The V gene end was trimmed by 6 bases and the J gene end by 3 bases; junction bases not matched to a gene: 9. Germline V lookup: CDR1 MDHEN, CDR2 SYDVKM.

The rearrangement links TRBV6-5 to TRBJ1-1; D remains ambiguous. The germline V gene has CDR1 MNHEY and CDR2 SVGAGI. This CDR3 has 11 amino acids. V lost 6 bases and J 8 bases, leaving 10 bases between the germline ends. As DNA, the CDR3 is TGTGCCAGCAGCTCCCGGGAGGAAGCTTTCTTT. Translating it yields CASSSREEAFF.

The CDR3 nucleotides read TGTGCCAGCAGTTTAGGGAGTTGGTCGGGCCAGCATTTT. This codes for CASSLGSWSGQHF. The chain carries TRBV28 and TRBJ1-5; no reliable D call. The CDR3 is made up of 13 amino acids. Germline loops: CDR1 MDHEN, CDR2 SYDVKM. Trimming shortened V by 2 bases and J by 12 bases, and 14 bases separated the two germline ends. The full variable domain, rest sourced from reference TRBV28 and TRBJ1-5, is DVKVTQSSRYLVKRTGEKVFLECVQDMDHENMFWYRQDPGLGLRLIYFSYDVKMKEKGDIPEGYSVSREKKERFSLILESASTNQTSMYLCASSLGSWSGQHFGDGTRLSIL.

The chain is built from TRBV27 and TRBJ2-1; 12 bases map to TRBD2. CDR1 MNHEY and CDR2 SMNVEV come from the germline V gene (reference sequence). The ends lost 0 bases at V and 2 bases at J; junction bases unmatched: 5. This CDR3 is 18 amino acids long. The CDR3 protein is CASSLSASGRATYNEQFF. CDR3 in DNA: TGTGCCAGCAGTTTATCGGCTAGCGGGAGGGCGACCTACAATGAGCAGTTCTTC.

The rearrangement links TRBV3-1 (or the pseudogene TRBV3-2) to TRBJ1-2, with a possible D match to TRBD1 (6 bases). The CDR3 is 15 residues long. V gave up 2 bases and J gave up 1 base, with 11 bases separating them. Looked up from germline, CDR1 is LGHDT and CDR2 is YNNKEL (reference sequence). CDR3 sequence: CASSQMTGLNYGYTF. CDR3 nucleotide sequence: TGTGCCAGCAGCCAAATGACAGGTCTTAACTATGGCTACACCTTC.

This chain joins TRBV28 and TRBJ2-2, with TRBD2 matching over 8 bases. Looked up from germline, CDR1 is MDHEN and CDR2 is SYDVKM. CDR3 length: 18 residues. V was clipped by 4 bases and J by 5 bases; unmatched bases: 15. Here the CDR3 reads CASSYPRTSGIGTGELFF. The CDR3 DNA sequence: TGTGCCAGCAGTTACCCCCGAACTAGCGGAATAGGAACCGGGGAGCTGTTTTTT.

The V gene is TRBV6-5, the J gene TRBJ1-6; D possibly corresponds to TRBD1 (5 bases). V lost 5 bases to trimming and J lost 5 bases, with 10 bases between them. Per the germline V gene, CDR1 is MNHEY and CDR2 is SVGAGI. The CDR3 runs to 14 residues. The CDR3 loop is CASSRTRNNSPLHF. In nucleotides, the CDR3 is TGTGCCAGCAGTCGGACAAGAAATAATTCACCCCTCCACTTT.

This clone was picked up a small number of times. V gene TRBV29-1 combines with J gene TRBJ1-1; 7 bases are shared with TRBD1. The CDR3 extends over 14 amino acids. Germline V CDR1 and CDR2: SQVTM, ANQGSEA. With 6 bases clipped from V and 1 base from J, the junction kept 8 bases outside the gene matches. The CDR3 is CSVRLGTANTEAFF. In DNA, the CDR3 is TGCAGCGTGCGCTTGGGGACAGCGAACACTGAAGCTTTCTTT.

This clone was seen a handful of times. The rearrangement joins TRBV28 to TRBJ2-7; 10 nucleotides line up with TRBD1. V was pared by 5 bases and J by 7 bases, with 14 bases of the junction left unmatched. Per the germline V gene, CDR1 is MDHEN and CDR2 is SYDVKM. The CDR3 totals 16 residues. This CDR3 is CASSEVGGTGVEEQYF. CDR3 nucleotides: TGTGCCAGCAGTGAGGTAGGCGGGACAGGGGTGGAAGAGCAGTACTTC.

This clone came up once. The V and J genes are TRBV28 and TRBJ2-7, with TRBD1 identical over 8 bases. The CDR3 is made up of 12 amino acids. V lost 6 bases to trimming and J lost 11 bases; unmatched junction nucleotides: 9. Germline-derived CDR1 and CDR2 are MDHEN and SYDVKM. The CDR3 region is CASRSTQGDKYF. As DNA, the CDR3 is TGTGCCAGCAGGTCGACACAGGGGGACAAGTACTTC.

V is TRBV19 and J is TRBJ2-1; possibly TRBD2 for D (5 bases). Germline CDR1 and CDR2: LNHDA and SQIVND (reference sequence). CDR3 length equals 13 residues. V was cut by 5 bases and J by 3 bases, with 8 bases left in between. The CDR3 nucleotides read TGTGCCAGTAGTTTTGGACTCTACAATGAGCAGTTCTTC. Protein sequence: CASSFGLYNEQFF.